This T cell receptor (beta chain) is drawn from a study of blood T cell repertoires in COVID-19. This clone was seen only once. Donors were grouped by their self-reported clinical history. Each recovered donor of Cohort 3 presented with two negative PCRs, clearance, or symptom resolution. The CDR3 runs 18 residues. The V gene lost 2 bases and the J gene lost 2 bases, with 19 bases spanning the gap. CDR1 and CDR2 from the germline V gene are SEHNR and FQNEAQ (reference sequence). Sequenced by immunoSEQ multiplex PCR; TCRdb stores in-frame clones only, minus some. Of a few hundred thousand clones in the sample, 80% to 90% were seen once.

The chain recombines TRBV7-9 with TRBJ1-3, with D perhaps TRBD1 (6 bases). The clonotype was recovered from a man between 18 and 35 years old who had recovered from COVID-19. Sequences were obtained from PBMCs or T cells enriched from blood (not recorded which). The CDR3 coding sequence is TGTGCCAGCAGCTTAAAGGGGGGAGGGGGACCGCCTGGAAACACCATATATTTT. It encodes CASSLKGGGGPPGNTIYF.